This T cell receptor beta chain stems from a study of identical twins (TCRdb year 2016). At the level of the whole study: To test whether fetal clonotypes persist, this study deep-sequenced TCR alpha and beta repertoires from monozygotic twins, from unrelated adults of various ages, and from cord blood. To rule out contamination, replicate twin experiments were performed at different times with different library preparation protocols.

Library construction relied on 5' RACE. The reads were generated on an Illumina HiSeq 2000. Template switching introduced a universal primer binding site; the final cDNA contained a unique molecular identifier, enabling accurate counting of TCR cDNA molecules. First-strand cDNA for TCR alpha and beta chains was synthesized from specific primers in the conserved constant-segment region. To control for contamination, each cDNA library was double barcoded with a SMART-Mk sample barcode plus Illumina barcodes. TruSeq adapter sequences, together with Illumina sample barcodes, were added in two successive PCR steps. Sequencing of the TCR alpha and beta cDNA libraries was done on the Illumina HiSeq platform using custom primers. In the original analysis: Unique molecular identifiers were extracted from raw reads with MiGEC, and CDR3 positions were determined with MiXCR. For each individual, recombination models were inferred using an EM algorithm with the repgenHMM and IGoR tools. Shared clonotype analysis was performed with the tcR package in R, normalizing sharing by the product of cloneset sizes. To study raw recombination without the effects of thymic and clonal selection, out-of-frame nonproductive sequences were analyzed. TCRdb trimmed the raw reads at Q25, called clones with MiXCR and kept productive beta chains. One record per CDR3 amino acid sequence lists the most common genes and DNA. The V and J calls, along with clone size, are taken from TCRdb and not from the paper's own processing. The sample table contains roughly 500,000 distinct CDR3 sequences; only one count was recorded for approximately 22% of them. Clones ranked in the top ten supply 0.75% to 0.95% of the sample.

All donors were healthy Caucasians. The twin cohort comprised three pairs of female monozygotic twins, all aged about 18 to 30 years. Positive isolation kits from Invitrogen were used to isolate CD4+ and CD8+ T cell populations. What the research found in general, with its limitations: Zero-insertion analyses could be partly confounded by invariant T cells such as MAIT and iNKT, although diverse VJ usage argued against such confounding for most clonotypes. Because the same donors could not be followed over many years, the conclusions depended on cross-sectional statistical analysis. Abundant cord blood beta clonotypes had fewer insertions, young adult naive repertoires showed a similar but weaker trend, and memory repertoires showed no such trend. Recombination models systematically underestimated out-of-frame TCR alpha sharing in monozygotic twins but agreed with sharing between unrelated individuals. In beta out-of-frame sequences, excess twin sharing was weaker, because having fewer shared sequences lowered the signal-to-noise ratio. Compared with coincidental sharing between unrelated individuals, an excess of low generation-probability sequences was observed among out-of-frame TCR alpha sequences shared between twins.

This clonotype turned up a few times. The specificity of this receptor is unknown. It has no much larger one-base neighbor in the sample; base qualities were not kept. The CDR3 starts with the cysteine, ends with the phenylalanine, and has 13 residues. Of the read, only the CDR3 DNA is kept; its 39 bases are in frame from base 1. At the junction V is shortened by 8 bases and J by 4 bases; bases outside the gene matches: 6. The same sample was also studied in work on T cells expressing NK-cell markers. Reported in the second study: Three sorted T-cell subsets (CD3+CD56+NKG2C+, CD3+CD56+NKG2C- and CD3+CD56-NKG2C+) from seven to nine donors had their TCR beta-chain repertoires profiled. Of the eight sequenced donors, seven were found to be HCMV-seropositive and one was found to be HCMV-seronegative. In several experiments an anti-gammadeltaTCR antibody was added to restrict sorting to alphabetaTCR-expressing T cells. In several donors, the dominant CD3+CD56+NKG2C+ clonotypes were found to rank among the top 10 CD8+ clonotypes and to make up about 1.0-8% of CD8+ T cells. Those dominant clonotypes were again the most abundant among CD3+CD56-NKG2C+ cells in several donors, at roughly 25-65%. Whether the expanded NKG2C-expressing T cell clones were specific for HCMV antigens remained unclear. All eight donors whose samples were sequenced were randomly selected healthy volunteers, three of them men and five women. A commercial ELISA kit detecting HCMV-specific IgG in serum was used to determine HCMV serostatus. MIGEC was used to demultiplex reads and group the reads by UMI, and MiTCR was used to assemble and quantify clonotypes. To exclude erroneous sequences, only TCR cDNA sequences supported by at least two reads were retained. The tcR package was used for downstream repertoire analysis, and clonotypes were matched between fractions using CDR3 nucleotide sequence together with V segment. Antigen specificity was annotated against VDJdb with VDJmatch, allowing one amino acid substitution in CDR3.

Material: CD4+ T cells sorted from blood. This TCR came from a woman aged 18-29 years in good health. The chain couples TRBV12-3 or TRBV12-4 to TRBJ2-3; TRBD2 agrees with 7 junctional bases. The sequenced DNA: TGTGCCAGCCGAATAGCGGGCGCAGATACGCAGTATTTT. Its coded protein is CASRIAGADTQYF.